The 25 T cell receptor beta chains presented below share a single source sample, sequenced in a study of T cell repertoires in cytomegalovirus infection. TCRdb reprocessed the reads with MiXCR, giving one entry per CDR3 protein. The profile covers roughly 200,000 distinct CDR3 sequences, with about a tenth appearing a single time and 4.6% taken by the ten largest. Input material: PBMCs. The receptors here all came from a human donor in good health (CMV status not recorded). Some clones in this sample may be carry-over from other donors' samples.

This clonotype has ten or more counts. The J gene is TRBJ1-5, the V gene TRBV7-2; TRBD1 matches 10 bases. The CDR3 covers 20 residues. V gave up 2 bases and J gave up 0 bases; unmatched junction bases: 13. Per germline, CDR1 SGHTA and CDR2 FQGNSA. The CDR3 reads CASSLRPGQGTQYSNQPQHF. The CDR3 nucleotides are TGTGCCAGCAGCTTACGCCCGGGACAGGGGACCCAGTATAGCAATCAGCCCCAGCATTTT.

This clonotype was seen ten or more times. V and J are TRBV15 and TRBJ2-3; TRBD2 might be the D (6 bases). CDR1 and CDR2 (germline): LNHNV, YYDKDF (reference sequence). The CDR3 is 16 amino acids. V was cut by 5 bases and J by 3 bases, with 18 bases left in between. The CDR3 loop is CATSGSIVGGTDTQYF. The CDR3 nucleotides are TGTGCCACCAGCGGGAGTATTGTGGGAGGAACAGATACGCAGTATTTT.

This clonotype has a count of ten or more. The gene calls are TRBV12-3 or TRBV12-4 and TRBJ2-7; no firm D call. Trimming left V 2 bases short and J 6 bases short, with 5 bases between. The CDR3 runs 11 residues. DNA of the CDR3: TGTGCCAGCAGTTTAACTCGCGAGCAGTACTTC. Translating gives CASSLTREQYF.

This clonotype was seen ten or more times. This chain uses TRBV18 with TRBJ2-5, with D perhaps TRBD1 (6 bases). V dropped 4 bases and J dropped 5 bases, with 20 bases sitting between them. The CDR3 has 16 residues. The germline CDR1 and CDR2 sequences are KGHSH and LQKENI. The CDR3: CASSLSDSSYKETQYF. The DNA for the CDR3 is TGTGCCAGCTCACTCTCGGACAGTTCGTACAAGGAGACCCAGTACTTC.

This clonotype was detected a few times. The CDR3 spells CASSPPFMWGDRYNEQFF. CDR3 in DNA: TGTGCCAGCTCACCACCGTTCATGTGGGGTGACCGCTACAATGAGCAGTTCTTC. This sequence joins TRBV18 and TRBJ2-1, with D unclear. Deletions cut 0 bases from V and 3 bases from J, with 18 bases between. This CDR3 is built from 18 residues. CDR1 and CDR2 from the germline V gene are KGHSH and LQKENI.

Ten or more counts support this clonotype. The chain joins TRBV2 to TRBJ1-1; 12 bases are shared with TRBD1. This CDR3 has 14 residues. Losses at the gene ends were 6 bases for V and 4 bases for J; bases not matched to a gene: 3. In germline, CDR1 is SNHLY, CDR2 FYNNEI. The CDR3 here is CASRRDRGPTEAFF. CDR3 nucleotide sequence: TGTGCCAGCAGGAGGGACAGGGGGCCCACTGAAGCTTTCTTT. The full variable domain, in which reference TRBV2 and TRBJ1-1 provide the parts outside the CDR3, is EPEVTQTPSHQVTQMGQEVILRCVPISNHLYFYWYRQILGQKVEFLVSFYNNEISEKSEIFDDQFSVERPDGSNFTLKIRSTKLEDSAMYFCASRRDRGPTEAFFGQGTRLTVV.

Notes on this clonotype: A much larger clone lies one base from this, so it may be a read error. The chain uses TRBV12-3 or TRBV12-4 and TRBJ2-5; 10 nucleotides line up with TRBD1. This CDR3 comprises 14 residues. The ends lost 3 bases at V and 8 bases at J; junction bases unmatched: 6. Here the CDR3 reads CASSLGQGPDTQYF. DNA of the CDR3: TGTGCCAGCAGTTTGGGACAGGGGCCTGATACCCAGTACTTC.

This clonotype turned up a few times. J is TRBJ1-5 and V is TRBV10-3; D might be TRBD1 (6 bases). Trimming left V 2 bases short and J 2 bases short, with 10 bases between. There are 15 residues in the CDR3. Looked up from germline, CDR1 is ENHRY and CDR2 is SYGVKD. CDR3 region: CAISEAGVGNQPQHF. The CDR3 coding sequence is TGTGCCATCAGTGAGGCAGGGGTCGGCAATCAGCCCCAGCATTTT.

This clonotype was seen at least ten times. The CDR3 spells CASSLYRGLGHGYTF. Here the CDR3 DNA reads TGTGCCAGCAGCTTATACCGGGGACTGGGACATGGCTACACCTTC. This sequence joins TRBV7-2 and TRBJ1-2, with D tentatively TRBD1 (5 bases). This CDR3 region has 15 residues. V was pared by 2 bases and J by 6 bases, with 16 bases between. Germline assignment: CDR1 SGHTA and CDR2 FQGNSA. The entire variable domain, with the rest obtained from reference TRBV7-2 and TRBJ1-2, is as follows: GAGVSQSPSNKVTEKGKDVELRCDPISGHTALYWYRQSLGQGLEFLIYFQGNSAPDKSGLPSDRFSAERTGGSVSTLTIQRTQQEDSAVYLCASSLYRGLGHGYTFGSGTRLTVV.

The chain carries TRBV9 and TRBJ1-1, with TRBD1 identical over 9 bases. The CDR3 is made up of 19 amino acids. CDR1 and CDR2 (germline): SGDLS, YYNGEE. V was pared by 4 bases and J by 4 bases, with 20 bases of the junction left unmatched. CDR3 amino acids: CASSIHPGQGLDSATEAFF. In DNA, the CDR3 is TGTGCCAGCAGCATCCATCCGGGACAGGGATTGGATTCGGCCACTGAAGCTTTCTTT.

This clonotype has ten or more counts. The chain carries TRBV11-2 and TRBJ2-3; 10 bases match TRBD2. The CDR3 has 15 amino acids. V lost 0 bases to trimming and J lost 6 bases; unmatched junction nucleotides: 3. Per germline, CDR1 SGHAT and CDR2 FQNNGV. CDR3 in amino acids: CASSLEGSGGDTQYF. The CDR3, as DNA: TGTGCCAGCAGCTTAGAAGGTAGCGGGGGGGATACGCAGTATTTT.

The chain employs TRBV29-1 and TRBJ1-2; D ambiguous. Germline V lookup: CDR1 SQVTM, CDR2 ANQGSEA. V lost 1 base, J lost 6 bases, and 12 bases lay in between. The CDR3 runs to 13 residues. CDR3 nucleotide sequence: TGCAGCGTTGAAGGAGGACCCGGAGATGGCTACACCTTC. It specifies CSVEGGPGDGYTF.

The sample holds a few counts of this clonotype. The V and J genes are TRBV5-4 and TRBJ2-5; 13 bases agree with TRBD2. V was pared by 0 bases and J by 2 bases, with 4 bases of the junction left unmatched. This CDR3 is 17 amino acids long. Germline V gene sequence: CDR1 SGHNT, CDR2 YYREEE (reference sequence). DNA of the CDR3: TGTGCCAGCAGCTTGGGAGGACTAGCGGGAGAGCAAGAGACCCAGTACTTC. Translation gives CASSLGGLAGEQETQYF.

This clonotype was counted only a few times. The chain links TRBV6-2 or TRBV6-3 to TRBJ2-7; D gene unclear. Trimming pared 8 bases from V and 0 bases from J, leaving 20 bases between. This CDR3 spans 16 amino acids. In germline, CDR1 is MNHEY, CDR2 SVGEGT. The CDR3 protein is CASVSLDGPGSYEQYF. The CDR3, as DNA: TGTGCCAGCGTATCCCTCGACGGTCCTGGCTCCTACGAGCAGTACTTC.

This clonotype was observed at least ten times. The V gene is TRBV14, the J gene TRBJ1-6, with 9 bases identical to TRBD1. The CDR3 runs to 15 residues. Germline V lookup: CDR1 SGHDN, CDR2 FVKESK. Trimming removed 1 base from V and 8 bases from J; junction bases left unmatched: 3. The CDR3 protein is CASSQAWTGDSPLHF. DNA for the CDR3: TGTGCCAGCAGCCAAGCTTGGACAGGGGATTCACCCCTCCACTTT.

The chain combines TRBV20-1 with TRBJ2-2; D call uncertain. Deletions cut 0 bases from V and 2 bases from J, with 10 bases between. The CDR3 is made up of 15 amino acids. Germline lookup yields CDR1 DFQATT and CDR2 SNEGSKA (reference sequence). CDR3 nucleotide sequence: TGCAGTGCTAGAGATGGTGAACCTAACACCGGGGAGCTGTTTTTT. Protein product: CSARDGEPNTGELFF.

This clonotype was seen many times. In DNA, the CDR3 is TGTGCCAGCAGTAGGGACCGGTCTTCGACCCTCCACTTT. Translating it yields CASSRDRSSTLHF. The chain uses TRBV7-2 and TRBJ1-6, with a tentative D call TRBD1 (5 bases). The CDR3 has 13 amino acids. CDR1 and CDR2 from the germline V gene are SGHTA and FQGNSA. Trimming removed 6 bases from V and 14 bases from J, with 17 bases in between.

The chain uses TRBV19 and TRBJ2-3; D possibly corresponds to TRBD1 (6 bases). The germline V gene has CDR1 LNHDA and CDR2 SQIVND (reference sequence). The CDR3 contains 13 residues. The V end was cut by 6 bases, the J end by 5 bases, with 12 bases between. The CDR3 sequence: CASSRTGKDTQYF. As DNA, the CDR3 is TGTGCCAGTAGCCGAACAGGGAAAGATACGCAGTATTTT.

This clonotype has just a few counts. This rearrangement joins TRBV28 to TRBJ1-1; D gene unclear. CDR1 is MDHEN and CDR2 is SYDVKM in the germline V gene. V lost 5 bases to trimming and J lost 3 bases, with 10 bases between them. This CDR3 region has 13 residues. CDR3 bases: TGTGCCAGCAGTAGAGAAGGGCACACTGAAGCTTTCTTT. This sequence encodes CASSREGHTEAFF.

This clonotype was counted ten times or more. The rearrangement joins TRBV7-9 to TRBJ1-1; D might be TRBD1 (5 bases). The germline V gene has CDR1 SEHNR and CDR2 FQNEAQ (reference sequence). V shed 1 base and J shed 0 bases, with 6 bases lying between them. The CDR3 loop spans 14 amino acids. The chain's CDR3 is CASSLGQLNTEAFF. DNA of the CDR3: TGTGCCAGCAGCTTAGGACAGCTGAACACTGAAGCTTTCTTT.

This clonotype was seen a handful of times. This chain joins TRBV12-3 or TRBV12-4 and TRBJ1-5; D is possibly TRBD1 (6 bases). There are 15 residues in the CDR3. V was pared by 1 base and J by 5 bases, with 12 bases between. CDR3 in amino acids: CASSLEAGVYQPQHF. CDR3 nucleotide sequence: TGTGCCAGCAGTTTAGAGGCAGGGGTGTATCAGCCCCAGCATTTT.

This clonotype was seen many times. The chain employs TRBV10-3 and TRBJ2-1; 9 nucleotides align to TRBD2. CDR1 ENHRY and CDR2 SYGVKD come from the germline V gene. With 7 bases clipped from V and 4 bases from J, the junction kept 11 bases outside the gene matches. The CDR3 has 16 amino acids. In DNA form, the CDR3 reads TGTGCCATCACCGTAGCGGGAGTTACGGCGTACAATGAGCAGTTCTTC. Its protein is CAITVAGVTAYNEQFF.

The rearrangement links TRBV5-4 to TRBJ2-1, with 11 bases fitting TRBD2. The CDR3 loop spans 17 amino acids. J was trimmed by 7 bases and V by 2 bases; bases with no gene match: 11. The V gene's germline CDR1 is SGHNT and CDR2 YYREEE (reference sequence). CDR3 DNA: TGTGCCAGCAGCTTCGGGCTAGCGGGAGGTAGGGGTAATGAGCAGTTCTTC. Its protein product is CASSFGLAGGRGNEQFF.

This clonotype appeared many times. V and J are TRBV7-2 and TRBJ1-6; D possibly corresponds to TRBD1 (5 bases). V lost 1 base, J lost 7 bases, and 14 bases lay in between. The CDR3 loop spans 16 amino acids. CDR1 is SGHTA, CDR2 FQGNSA, per germline. CDR3 sequence: CASSLVGGTDNSPLHF. The CDR3 bases are TGTGCCAGCAGCTTAGTTGGGGGAACGGACAATTCACCCCTCCACTTT.

The table lists this clonotype with a few counts. This chain links TRBV11-3 with TRBJ2-1, with unresolved D. Trimming shortened V by 4 bases and J by 2 bases, and 9 bases separated the two germline ends. This CDR3 contains 14 residues. Per the germline V gene, CDR1 is SGHNT and CDR2 is YENEEA. CDR3 DNA sequence: TGTGCCAGCAGCTCCAATGAGGCCTACAATGAGCAGTTCTTC. This codes for CASSSNEAYNEQFF.